These 3 T cell receptor beta chains were all obtained from the same sample, sequenced in a study of control samples from healthy donors and cancer patients. Using immunoSEQ multiplex PCR, the repertoire was profiled, and TCRdb retains in-frame clones only, with some absent. The table lists 75,000 to 100,000 clones, around 88% of them singletons. Sample: blood. These receptors came from a man aged 30 to 45 in good health.

The chain joins TRBV27 to TRBJ2-3; unclear D gene. V lost 6 bases and J 0 bases, leaving 13 bases between the germline ends. This CDR3 region has 15 residues. Germline values: CDR1 MNHEY, CDR2 SMNVEV (reference sequence). The CDR3 DNA reads TGTGCCAGCAGCACCCACATCGACAGCACAGATACGCAGTATTTT. Protein: CASSTHIDSTDTQYF.

This sequence joins TRBV18 and TRBJ2-1, with TRBD2 matching 12 bases. The V segment lost 2 bases and the J segment 7 bases; nucleotides outside the gene matches: 3. The CDR3 sequence is 15 residues long. CDR1 and CDR2 (germline): KGHSH, LQKENI. The CDR3 is CASSPIGTSGNEQFF. CDR3 sequence (DNA): TGTGCCAGCTCACCAATTGGGACTAGCGGGAATGAGCAGTTCTTC.

V gene TRBV20-1 combines with J gene TRBJ1-6; a weak D match, TRBD1 (5 bases). This CDR3 is 13 amino acids long. CDR1 and CDR2 from the germline V gene are DFQATT and SNEGSKA (reference sequence). Trimming stripped 3 bases from V and 9 bases from J, with 12 bases between. CDR3 nucleotide sequence: TGCAGTGCTAGTGAAATCAGGGCTTCACCCCTCCACTTT. Its protein product is CSASEIRASPLHF.